This entry concerns a single T cell receptor (beta chain). What it binds is not known. In germline, CDR1 is SGHDT, CDR2 YYEEEE. V gave up 4 bases and J gave up 2 bases, with 7 bases separating them. The CDR3 extends over 12 amino acids. DNA at about 200 ng, 25,000 to 35,000 T cell genomes, went into sorted-subset replicate PCRs. Assay: immunoSEQ multiplex PCR; the TCRdb copy retains only in-frame clones and omits some. The sample records more than 1,200,000 clones, 97% to 99% being singletons. This sample is part of a study of shared clonotypes between healthy human individuals. Study conclusions and caveats: In a few donors, 4.5% to 5.5% of naive CD4 clonotypes appeared in common. Unshared clonotypes carried lower generation probabilities than those common to all four donors.

What was sequenced was naive CD4+ T cells sorted from blood. Subset defined: CD45RA+ positively selected. The TCR sequence derives from a man between 25 and 39 years old in good health. The chain joins TRBV5-6 to TRBJ2-7; D gene ambiguous. The CDR3 protein is CASSHKTYEQYF. In DNA, the CDR3 is TGTGCCAGCAGCCACAAGACCTACGAGCAGTACTTC.